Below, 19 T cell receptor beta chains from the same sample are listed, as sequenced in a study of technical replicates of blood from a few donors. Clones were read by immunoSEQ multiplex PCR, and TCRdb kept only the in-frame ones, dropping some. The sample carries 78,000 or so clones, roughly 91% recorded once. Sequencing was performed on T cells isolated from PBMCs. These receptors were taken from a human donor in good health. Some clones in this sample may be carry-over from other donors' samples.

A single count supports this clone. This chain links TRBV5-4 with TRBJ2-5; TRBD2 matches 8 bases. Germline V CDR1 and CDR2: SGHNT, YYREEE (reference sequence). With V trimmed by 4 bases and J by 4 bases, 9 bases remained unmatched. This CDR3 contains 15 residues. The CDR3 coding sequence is TGTGCCAGCAGCCCGGAGATGGCGGGGGGAGAGACCCAGTACTTC. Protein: CASSPEMAGGETQYF.

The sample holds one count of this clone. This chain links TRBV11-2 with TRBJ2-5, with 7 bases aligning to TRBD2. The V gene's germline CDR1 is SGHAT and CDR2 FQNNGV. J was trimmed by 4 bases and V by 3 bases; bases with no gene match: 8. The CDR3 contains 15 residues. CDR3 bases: TGTGCCAGCAGCTTGGCGCTAGCGGCAAGAGAGACCCAGTACTTC. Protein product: CASSLALAARETQYF.

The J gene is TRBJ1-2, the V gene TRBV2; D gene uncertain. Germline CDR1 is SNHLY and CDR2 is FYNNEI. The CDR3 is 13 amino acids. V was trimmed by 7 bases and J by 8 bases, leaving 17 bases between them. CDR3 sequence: CASIRSENRGYTF. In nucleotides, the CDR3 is TGTGCCAGCATCAGGTCAGAGAATCGAGGCTACACCTTC.

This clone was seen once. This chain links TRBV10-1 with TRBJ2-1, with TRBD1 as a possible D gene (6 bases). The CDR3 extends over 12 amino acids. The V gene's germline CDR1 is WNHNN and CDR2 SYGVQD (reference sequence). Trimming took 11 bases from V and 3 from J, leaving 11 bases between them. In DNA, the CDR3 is TGCGCCTTCCAGGACAGCTACAATGAGCAGTTCTTC. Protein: CAFQDSYNEQFF.

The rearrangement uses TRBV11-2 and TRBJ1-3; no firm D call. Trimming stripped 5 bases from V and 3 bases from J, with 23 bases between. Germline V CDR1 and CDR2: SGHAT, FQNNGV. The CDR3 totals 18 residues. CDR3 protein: CASSLQQLGSSFGNTIYF. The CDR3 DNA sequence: TGTGCCAGCAGCCTACAGCAATTAGGTTCCAGTTTTGGAAACACCATATATTTT.

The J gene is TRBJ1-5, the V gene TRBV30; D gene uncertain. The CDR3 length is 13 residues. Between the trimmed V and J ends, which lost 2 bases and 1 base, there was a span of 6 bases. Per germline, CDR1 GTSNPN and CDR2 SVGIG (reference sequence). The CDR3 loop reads CAWSIESNQPQHF. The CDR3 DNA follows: TGTGCCTGGAGTATCGAGAGCAATCAGCCCCAGCATTTT.

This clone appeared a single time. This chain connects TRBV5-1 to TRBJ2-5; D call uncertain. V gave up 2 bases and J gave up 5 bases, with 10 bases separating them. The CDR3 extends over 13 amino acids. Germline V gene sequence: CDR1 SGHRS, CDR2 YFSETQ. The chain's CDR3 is CASSFRGGETQYF. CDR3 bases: TGCGCCAGCAGCTTCCGAGGTGGTGAGACCCAGTACTTC.

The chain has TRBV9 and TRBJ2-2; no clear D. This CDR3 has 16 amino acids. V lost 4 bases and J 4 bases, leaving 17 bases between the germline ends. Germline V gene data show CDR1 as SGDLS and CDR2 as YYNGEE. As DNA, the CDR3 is TGTGCCAGCAGCCCAAGTCAGTCCCGCAGCACCGGGGAGCTGTTTTTT. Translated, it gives CASSPSQSRSTGELFF.

This CDR3 is CASSEAGGGQETQYF. The CDR3 nucleotides read TGCGCCAGCAGTGAGGCGGGCGGCGGACAAGAGACCCAGTACTTC. The chain is built from TRBV10-1 and TRBJ2-5, with a weak D call TRBD2 (5 bases). Germline loops: CDR1 WNHNN, CDR2 SYGVQD (reference sequence). The length of the CDR3 is 15 residues. With 2 bases removed from V and 2 bases from J, the gap between germline ends came to 12 bases.

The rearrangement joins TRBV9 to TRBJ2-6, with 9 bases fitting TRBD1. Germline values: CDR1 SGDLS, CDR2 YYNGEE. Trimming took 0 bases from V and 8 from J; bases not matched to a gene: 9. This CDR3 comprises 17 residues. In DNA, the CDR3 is TGTGCCAGCAGCGTAGGGACAGGGGAAATTTTAACCAACGTCCTGACTTTC. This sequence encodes CASSVGTGEILTNVLTF.

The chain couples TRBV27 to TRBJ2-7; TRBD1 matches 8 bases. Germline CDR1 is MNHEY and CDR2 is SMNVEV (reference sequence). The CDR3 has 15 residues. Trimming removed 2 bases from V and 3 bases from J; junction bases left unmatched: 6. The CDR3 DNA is TGTGCCAGCAGTTTACTGGGGACAGGTATCTACGAGCAGTACTTC. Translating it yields CASSLLGTGIYEQYF.

CDR3 coding DNA: TGTGCCTGGAGTGTAACCCGCGATGAGCAGTTCTTC. It translates to CAWSVTRDEQFF. This chain connects TRBV30 to TRBJ2-1; D remains unclear. Germline V gives CDR1 GTSNPN, CDR2 SVGIG (reference sequence). The CDR3 extends over 12 amino acids. V was cut by 0 bases and J by 8 bases, with 8 bases left in between.

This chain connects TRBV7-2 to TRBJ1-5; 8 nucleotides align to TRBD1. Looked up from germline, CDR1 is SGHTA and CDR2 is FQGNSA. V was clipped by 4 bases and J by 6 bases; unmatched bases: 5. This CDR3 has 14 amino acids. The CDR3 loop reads CASSYDRGIQPQHF. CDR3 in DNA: TGTGCCAGCAGCTACGACAGGGGTATTCAGCCCCAGCATTTT.

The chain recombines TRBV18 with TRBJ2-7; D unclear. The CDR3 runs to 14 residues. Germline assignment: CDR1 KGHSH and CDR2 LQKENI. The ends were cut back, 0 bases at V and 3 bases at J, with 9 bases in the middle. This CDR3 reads CASSPPSKNYEQYF. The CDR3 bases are TGTGCCAGCTCACCACCGAGCAAGAACTACGAGCAGTACTTC.

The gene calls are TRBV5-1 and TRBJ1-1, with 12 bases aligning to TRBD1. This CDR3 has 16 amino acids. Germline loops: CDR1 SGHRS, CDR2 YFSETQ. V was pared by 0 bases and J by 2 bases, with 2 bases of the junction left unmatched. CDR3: CASSLGGQGANTEAFF. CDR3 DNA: TGCGCCAGCAGCTTGGGGGGACAGGGGGCAAACACTGAAGCTTTCTTT.

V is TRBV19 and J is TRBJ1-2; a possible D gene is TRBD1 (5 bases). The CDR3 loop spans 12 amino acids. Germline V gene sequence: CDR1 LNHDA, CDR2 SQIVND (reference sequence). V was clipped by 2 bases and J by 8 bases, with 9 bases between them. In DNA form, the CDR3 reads TGTGCCAGTAGTATATCAGGGAACGGCTACACCTTC. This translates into CASSISGNGYTF.

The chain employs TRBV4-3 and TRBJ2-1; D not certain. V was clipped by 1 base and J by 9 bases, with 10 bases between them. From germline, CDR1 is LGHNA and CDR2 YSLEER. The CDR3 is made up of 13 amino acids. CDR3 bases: TGCGCCAGCAGCCAAGTTTCAGGCTTTGAGCAGTTCTTC. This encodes CASSQVSGFEQFF.

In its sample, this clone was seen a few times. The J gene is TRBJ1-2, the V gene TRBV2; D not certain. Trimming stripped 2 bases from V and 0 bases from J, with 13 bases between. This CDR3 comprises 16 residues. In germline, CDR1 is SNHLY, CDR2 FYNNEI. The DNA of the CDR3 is TGTGCCAGCAGTGAAAGGGCTTGGGGAGCTAACTATGGCTACACCTTC. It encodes CASSERAWGANYGYTF. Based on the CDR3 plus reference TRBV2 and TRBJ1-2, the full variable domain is EPEVTQTPSHQVTQMGQEVILRCVPISNHLYFYWYRQILGQKVEFLVSFYNNEISEKSEIFDDQFSVERPDGSNFTLKIRSTKLEDSAMYFCASSERAWGANYGYTFGSGTRLTVV.

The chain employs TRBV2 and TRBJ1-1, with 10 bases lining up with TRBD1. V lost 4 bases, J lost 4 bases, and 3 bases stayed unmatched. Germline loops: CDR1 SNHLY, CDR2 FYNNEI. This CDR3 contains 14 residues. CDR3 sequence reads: CASSVGQGSTEAFF. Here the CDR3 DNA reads TGTGCCAGCAGTGTGGGACAGGGGTCCACTGAAGCTTTCTTT. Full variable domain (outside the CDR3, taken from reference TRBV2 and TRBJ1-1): EPEVTQTPSHQVTQMGQEVILRCVPISNHLYFYWYRQILGQKVEFLVSFYNNEISEKSEIFDDQFSVERPDGSNFTLKIRSTKLEDSAMYFCASSVGQGSTEAFFGQGTRLTVV.